Shown below are 6 T cell receptor beta chains from a single sample sequenced in a study of siplizumab effects on memory and regulatory T cells. The protocol was immunoSEQ multiplex PCR, while the TCRdb copy is restricted to in-frame clones and leaves out a portion. Of more than 95,000 clones in the sample, about 93% were seen once. Sequencing was done on a sample of Tregs sorted from blood. These TCRs come from a human donor in good health.

The chain is built from TRBV5-1 and TRBJ1-2; no clear D. The CDR3 is 11 residues long. Trimming took off 1 base at V and 9 bases at J, with 7 bases between the two ends. Germline CDR1 is SGHRS and CDR2 is YFSETQ. The CDR3 DNA reads as TGCGCCAGCAGCTTGTCTTACAGCTACACCTTC. Its protein product is CASSLSYSYTF. Variable domain in full (rest from reference TRBV5-1 and TRBJ1-2): KAGVTQTPRYLIKTRGQQVTLSCSPISGHRSVSWYQQTPGQGLQFLFEYFSETQRNKGNFPGRFSGRQFSNSRSEMNVSTLELGDSALYLCASSLSYSYTFGSGTRLTVV.

This chain links TRBV19 with TRBJ2-4; 8 bases match TRBD2. Germline CDR1 LNHDA, CDR2 SQIVND (reference sequence). This CDR3 region has 13 residues. V lost 8 bases to trimming and J lost 8 bases; unmatched junction nucleotides: 8. This CDR3 is CASVPGGSDIQYF. The CDR3 bases are TGTGCCAGTGTCCCGGGAGGGTCGGACATTCAGTACTTC.

The table lists this clone with many counts. The V and J genes are TRBV29-1 and TRBJ1-1; D ambiguous. CDR3 size: 13 residues. The germline V gene has CDR1 SQVTM and CDR2 ANQGSEA. V was clipped by 4 bases and J by 1 base, with 10 bases between them. CDR3 region: CSVAGWGNTEAFF. CDR3 DNA sequence: TGCAGCGTTGCAGGTTGGGGGAACACTGAAGCTTTCTTT.

This clone was counted a single time. The chain combines TRBV7-2 with TRBJ1-1; no clear D. CDR3 size: 12 residues. V was trimmed by 2 bases and J by 4 bases, leaving 5 bases between them. Germline CDR1 and CDR2: SGHTA and FQGNSA. This CDR3 is CASSLILTEAFF. The CDR3 DNA reads as TGTGCCAGCAGCTTAATTCTCACTGAAGCTTTCTTT.

The rearrangement joins TRBV10-3 to TRBJ2-2; TRBD1 might be the D (6 bases). This CDR3 spans 15 amino acids. Trimming pared 4 bases from V and 3 bases from J, leaving 12 bases between. Germline lookup yields CDR1 ENHRY and CDR2 SYGVKD. CDR3 sequence (DNA): TGTGCCATCAGTGTGTTGGGGACACACACCGGGGAGCTGTTTTTT. It encodes CAISVLGTHTGELFF.

The chain recombines TRBV6-6 with TRBJ1-2; D is unclear. CDR3 size: 16 residues. V shed 3 bases and J shed 2 bases, with 16 bases lying between them. In germline, CDR1 is MNHNY, CDR2 SVGAGI (reference sequence). CDR3 sequence: CASSYSRRTINYGYTF. In nucleotides, the CDR3 is TGTGCCAGCAGTTATTCTCGGCGGACTATCAACTATGGCTACACCTTC.